The subject of this entry is one T cell receptor beta chain. CDR3 size: 15 residues. CDR1 MDHEN and CDR2 SYDVKM come from the germline V gene. V shed 6 bases and J 8 bases; nucleotides not matched to a gene: 10. Clones were sequenced by immunoSEQ multiplex PCR, and TCRdb holds only the in-frame ones, with some missing. This sample has around 69,000 clones, with around 90% found just once. This sample was included in a study of PD-L1 blockade in urothelial cancer. At the level of the study: The analyses of blood took place 3 weeks (second dose) and 6 weeks after treatment start.

Time point in this sample: peripheral blood 6 weeks after treatment start. Each patient gave between 1 and 8 samples of peripheral blood mononuclear cells, which were collected pretreatment and during treatment. The chain couples TRBV28 to TRBJ2-1; 10 bases are a match to TRBD2. Source: PBMCs, taken around atezolizumab (anti-PD-L1) treatment. The sequence was collected from a woman older than 75 with urothelial cancer. Here the CDR3 reads CASRGSSGRGDEQFF. The CDR3 nucleotides read TGTGCCAGCAGGGGATCTAGCGGGAGAGGCGATGAGCAGTTCTTC.